The 29 T cell receptor beta chains below come from one sample, sequenced in a study of blood T cell repertoires in COVID-19 (dated by TCRdb to the early 2020s). The library was built by means of the immunoSEQ multiplex PCR assay. Drawn from immuneACCESS, this table holds only the in-frame rearrangements with V and J called that TCRdb kept. Clones are partly lost; checked studies trace under half to an unresolved V gene and leave the rest unexplained. The table for this sample lists about 200,000 clones; approximately 87% of them were counted only once. The top ten hold roughly 0.78% of the sample. Sequenced material: peripheral blood. Receptor source: a woman in her sixties or seventies with acute or convalescent COVID-19.

The chain couples TRBV28 to TRBJ1-5, with TRBD1 identical over 10 bases. Germline assignment: CDR1 MDHEN and CDR2 SYDVKM. CDR3 size: 15 residues. J lost 7 bases, V lost 6 bases, and 9 bases had no gene match. The CDR3 DNA follows: TGTGCCAGCAGCCGCCGGGACAGGGGTTTCCAGCCCCAGCATTTT. This sequence encodes CASSRRDRGFQPQHF.

The CDR3 DNA reads TGTGCCAGCAGCCCAGGGACAGGGAACCAAGAGACCCAGTACTTC. Protein product: CASSPGTGNQETQYF. The chain employs TRBV7-7 and TRBJ2-5, with 9 bases identical to TRBD1. Trimming at V came to 5 bases and at J to 0 bases, leaving 4 bases not matched to a gene. This CDR3 contains 15 residues. Germline V gene sequence: CDR1 SSHAT, CDR2 FNYEAQ (reference sequence).

This sequence joins TRBV7-2 and TRBJ1-6; D is unclear. V was pared by 3 bases and J by 9 bases, with 9 bases between. The CDR3 length is 13 residues. Germline values: CDR1 SGHTA, CDR2 FQGNSA. DNA for the CDR3: TGTGCCAGCAGCTTGCTGGGAGGTTCACCCCTCCACTTT. This translates into CASSLLGGSPLHF.

The chain couples TRBV10-3 to TRBJ1-2, with D possibly being TRBD1 (6 bases). The germline V and J ends were trimmed by 8 bases and 8 bases, with 12 bases remaining between them. The CDR3 spans 11 residues. CDR1 is ENHRY, CDR2 SYGVKD, per germline. The CDR3 protein is CAISQGGGYTF. The CDR3 DNA is TGTGCCATCTCACAGGGCGGAGGCTACACCTTC.

V usage is TRBV6-5 and J usage is TRBJ1-1; D gene ambiguous. This CDR3 is 13 amino acids long. Trimming took off 5 bases at V and 1 base at J, with 8 bases between the two ends. The germline V gene has CDR1 MNHEY and CDR2 SVGAGI. The CDR3 DNA reads as TGTGCCAGCAGTCTAACCACGAACACTGAAGCTTTCTTT. This translates into CASSLTTNTEAFF.

The V and J genes are TRBV6-2 or TRBV6-3 and TRBJ2-7; 12 nucleotides align to TRBD2. The CDR3 runs to 16 residues. The V gene's germline CDR1 is MNHEY and CDR2 SVGEGT. V trimming: 2 bases; J trimming: 3 bases; junction bases outside the gene matches: 5. The CDR3 bases are TGTGCCAGCAGTTACCGACTAGCGGGAGCGGTCTACGAGCAGTACTTC. Encoded protein: CASSYRLAGAVYEQYF.

This chain connects TRBV5-4 to TRBJ2-5; D possibly corresponds to TRBD1 (5 bases). The CDR3 contains 13 residues. Germline V gives CDR1 SGHNT, CDR2 YYREEE (reference sequence). Deletions cut 4 bases from V and 1 base from J, with 8 bases between. CDR3 sequence reads: CASSDRVQETQYF. The CDR3 DNA follows: TGTGCCAGCAGCGACAGAGTCCAAGAGACCCAGTACTTC.

The chain joins TRBV10-1 to TRBJ1-6; D ambiguous. V dropped 8 bases and J dropped 10 bases, with 12 bases sitting between them. Per germline, CDR1 WNHNN and CDR2 SYGVQD (reference sequence). The CDR3 is 12 amino acids. The CDR3 DNA reads TGCGCCAGCGGGCGGGATGAATCACCCCTCCACTTT. This sequence encodes CASGRDESPLHF.

The chain combines TRBV21-1 with TRBJ1-6. TRBV21-1 is marked as a pseudogene. This CDR3 has 15 amino acids. CDR3 amino acids: CASSKASVTNSPLHF. The CDR3 DNA reads as TGTGCCAGCAGCAAAGCGTCGGTTACTAATTCACCCCTCCACTTT.

The chain couples TRBV18 to TRBJ2-1; 10 nucleotides match TRBD2. CDR1 and CDR2 from the germline V gene are KGHSH and LQKENI. V was pared by 2 bases and J by 7 bases, with 5 bases of the junction left unmatched. The CDR3 is made up of 15 amino acids. The CDR3 nucleotides read TGTGCCAGCTCACCAAAAGCGGGGGGGCTTAATGAGCAGTTCTTC. This encodes CASSPKAGGLNEQFF. The whole variable domain, remainder taken from reference TRBV18 and TRBJ2-1, is NAGVMQNPRHLVRRRGQEARLRCSPMKGHSHVYWYRQLPEEGLKFMVYLQKENIIDESGMPKERFSAEFPKEGPSILRIQQVVRGDSAAYFCASSPKAGGLNEQFFGPGTRLTVL.

The rearrangement uses TRBV2 and TRBJ2-2, with 8 bases lining up with TRBD1. The germline gives CDR1 SNHLY, CDR2 FYNNEI. This CDR3 is 16 amino acids long. The ends lost 6 bases at V and 5 bases at J; junction bases unmatched: 11. This chain's CDR3 is CASRTGQGRGTGELFF. CDR3 coding DNA: TGTGCCAGCAGGACCGGACAGGGTAGGGGAACCGGGGAGCTGTTTTTT.

The rearrangement joins TRBV2 to TRBJ1-2; D is perhaps TRBD1 (5 bases). CDR1 is SNHLY, CDR2 FYNNEI, per germline. This CDR3 comprises 14 residues. V lost 7 bases and J lost 8, with 20 bases in between. CDR3 DNA sequence: TGTGCCAGCACCCTCCAAGCCCGGACATTCGGCTACACCTTC. As protein: CASTLQARTFGYTF. Variable domain in full (rest from reference TRBV2 and TRBJ1-2): EPEVTQTPSHQVTQMGQEVILRCVPISNHLYFYWYRQILGQKVEFLVSFYNNEISEKSEIFDDQFSVERPDGSNFTLKIRSTKLEDSAMYFCASTLQARTFGYTFGSGTRLTVV.

V and J are TRBV27 and TRBJ2-5; weak D call: TRBD2 (7 bases). The germline V gene encodes CDR1 MNHEY and CDR2 SMNVEV (reference sequence). The CDR3 consists of 15 residues. Trimming removed 5 bases from V and 7 bases from J, with 20 bases in between. This CDR3 is CASSPPGGGVRTQYF. For the CDR3, the DNA is TGTGCCAGCAGTCCACCGGGGGGCGGTGTACGGACCCAGTACTTC.

The V and J genes are TRBV5-5 and TRBJ2-2; D perhaps matches TRBD2 (5 bases). This CDR3 region has 15 residues. Trimming cost V 4 bases and J 1 base, with 11 bases left between them. CDR1 and CDR2 from the germline V gene are SGHKS and YYEKEE (reference sequence). The CDR3 DNA reads TGTGCCAGCAGCAGGCCCGGGAAGAACACCGGGGAGCTGTTTTTT. It translates to CASSRPGKNTGELFF.

The chain combines TRBV19 with TRBJ2-7; D may be TRBD1 (6 bases). V lost 8 bases, J lost 0 bases, and 14 bases lay in between. Germline V gene data show CDR1 as LNHDA and CDR2 as SQIVND (reference sequence). This CDR3 is built from 14 residues. The CDR3 DNA reads as TGTGCCAGTTCTGACAGGACGTTCTCCTACGAGCAGTACTTC. This translates into CASSDRTFSYEQYF.

This clone was picked up a small number of times. This chain connects TRBV5-6 to TRBJ1-1; D might be TRBD1 (5 bases). The length of the CDR3 is 13 residues. With 3 bases removed from V and 1 base from J, the gap between germline ends came to 7 bases. Germline-derived CDR1 and CDR2 are SGHDT and YYEEEE. CDR3: CASSYGQNTEAFF. The CDR3 DNA sequence: TGTGCCAGCAGCTATGGACAGAACACTGAAGCTTTCTTT.

The J gene is TRBJ1-4, the V gene TRBV6-1; D remains ambiguous. The CDR3 loop spans 17 amino acids. Looked up from germline, CDR1 is MNHNS and CDR2 is SASEGT. Trimming left V 0 bases short and J 8 bases short, with 19 bases between. The chain's CDR3 is CASSEAPMDWGGEKLFF. The CDR3 DNA is TGTGCCAGCAGTGAAGCGCCCATGGACTGGGGAGGCGAAAAACTGTTTTTT.

This clone showed up just once. The CDR3 here is CASSLLGAADQPQHF. In nucleotides, the CDR3 is TGCGCCAGCAGCTTACTGGGGGCGGCGGATCAGCCCCAGCATTTT. This chain joins TRBV5-1 and TRBJ1-5; D is perhaps TRBD1 (6 bases). Per germline, CDR1 SGHRS and CDR2 YFSETQ. The CDR3 has 15 amino acids. V dropped 2 bases and J dropped 5 bases, with 14 bases sitting between them.

V gene TRBV5-4 combines with J gene TRBJ2-1, with D possibly being TRBD2 (5 bases). This CDR3 comprises 14 residues. Germline V gene sequence: CDR1 SGHNT, CDR2 YYREEE (reference sequence). V lost 1 base, J lost 2 bases, and 7 bases lay in between. CDR3 sequence: CASSLTAAYNEQFF. Here the CDR3 DNA reads TGTGCCAGCAGCTTGACAGCGGCCTACAATGAGCAGTTCTTC.

This chain uses TRBV29-1 with TRBJ1-2; tentative D call: TRBD1 (5 bases). The CDR3 has 14 amino acids. Per germline, CDR1 SQVTM and CDR2 ANQGSEA. Trimming took 2 bases from V and 4 from J, leaving 14 bases between them. The CDR3 region has the DNA TGCAGCGTTGAACCCCCAAGGGGCGTCTATGGCTACACCTTC. It yields the protein CSVEPPRGVYGYTF.

The chain has TRBV4-2 and TRBJ2-3; 10 nucleotides align to TRBD1. Germline assignment: CDR1 LGHNA and CDR2 YNFKEQ. Trimming cost V 4 bases and J 8 bases; bases outside gene matches: 12. This CDR3 region has 16 residues. CDR3 in DNA: TGTGCCAGCAGCCTCCTATCCGGGACAGGGGTTAGTACGCAGTATTTT. This sequence encodes CASSLLSGTGVSTQYF.

The chain recombines TRBV6-5 with TRBJ2-3, with TRBD2 matching over 7 bases. Germline loops: CDR1 MNHEY, CDR2 SVGAGI. The V and J ends lost 2 bases and 1 base, in that order; junction bases with no gene match: 6. The CDR3 sequence is 16 residues long. CDR3 amino acids: CASSYRSGVGTDTQYF. As DNA, the CDR3 is TGTGCCAGCAGTTACCGAAGCGGGGTCGGCACAGATACGCAGTATTTT.

J is TRBJ2-2 and V is TRBV3-1 (or the pseudogene TRBV3-2), with D possibly TRBD1 on 6 matching bases. Germline loops: CDR1 LGHDT, CDR2 YNNKEL (reference sequence). The length of the CDR3 is 15 residues. With 4 bases removed from V and 4 bases from J, the gap between germline ends came to 13 bases. CDR3: CASSPSTGSTGELFF. The CDR3 bases are TGTGCCAGCAGCCCTTCGACAGGCAGCACCGGGGAGCTGTTTTTT.

The J gene is TRBJ1-5, the V gene TRBV12-3 or TRBV12-4; 9 bases agree with TRBD1. The CDR3 has 13 amino acids. V dropped 3 bases and J dropped 16; count of bases not matched to a gene: 10. CDR3 residues: CASSFDRGARYHF. CDR3 nucleotide sequence: TGTGCCAGCAGTTTCGACAGGGGGGCCCGATATCATTTT.

CDR3 region: CASEPQGHMNTEAFF. The CDR3 nucleotides read TGTGCCAGCGAGCCGCAGGGGCACATGAACACTGAAGCTTTCTTT. The genes are TRBV9 and TRBJ1-1; D may be TRBD1 (6 bases). There are 15 residues in the CDR3. Trimming pared 7 bases from V and 0 bases from J, leaving 16 bases between. The germline gives CDR1 SGDLS, CDR2 YYNGEE.

The rearrangement joins TRBV6-5 to TRBJ1-1; weak D call: TRBD1 (6 bases). The ends were cut back, 1 base at V and 7 bases at J, with 13 bases in the middle. The CDR3 is 14 residues long. Germline CDR1 MNHEY, CDR2 SVGAGI. In DNA form, the CDR3 reads TGTGCCAGCAGTTACTTGGGGGCCGGTCTTGAAGCTTTCTTT. Its translation is CASSYLGAGLEAFF.

The chain combines TRBV14 with TRBJ2-1; D gene uncertain. CDR3 size: 15 residues. The V end was cut by 3 bases, the J end by 0 bases, with 9 bases between. The V gene's germline CDR1 is SGHDN and CDR2 FVKESK. Written as DNA, the CDR3 is TGTGCCAGCAGCCATCGAGCTAGCTCCTACAATGAGCAGTTCTTC. It encodes CASSHRASSYNEQFF.

This clone was seen a handful of times. CDR3 nucleotide sequence: TGTGCCATCAGTGTGGGGGGAGGAAACACCATATATTTT. Its protein product is CAISVGGGNTIYF. V and J are TRBV10-3 and TRBJ1-3; D perhaps matches TRBD1 (5 bases). V lost 4 bases, J lost 4 bases, and 8 bases lay in between. The CDR3 contains 13 residues. Germline lookup yields CDR1 ENHRY and CDR2 SYGVKD.

V is TRBV6-1 and J is TRBJ2-1; D not resolved. The CDR3 has 17 amino acids. With 2 bases removed from V and 0 bases from J, the gap between germline ends came to 14 bases. Germline-derived CDR1 and CDR2 are MNHNS and SASEGT. The CDR3 DNA reads as TGTGCCAGCAGTGAACCTGGCGGATCGAGCTCCTACAATGAGCAGTTCTTC. It yields the protein CASSEPGGSSSYNEQFF.